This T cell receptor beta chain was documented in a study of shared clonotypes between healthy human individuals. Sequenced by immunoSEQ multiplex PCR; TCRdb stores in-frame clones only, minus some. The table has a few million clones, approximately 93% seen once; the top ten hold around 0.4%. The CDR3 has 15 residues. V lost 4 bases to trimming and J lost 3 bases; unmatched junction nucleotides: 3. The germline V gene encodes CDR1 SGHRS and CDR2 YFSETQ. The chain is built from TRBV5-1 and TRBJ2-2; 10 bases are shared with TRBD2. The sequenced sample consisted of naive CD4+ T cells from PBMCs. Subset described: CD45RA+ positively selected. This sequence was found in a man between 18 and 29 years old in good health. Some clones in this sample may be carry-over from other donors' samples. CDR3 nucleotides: TGCGCCAGCAGCGCAGGACTAGCGGACACCGGGGAGCTGTTTTTT. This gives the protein CASSAGLADTGELFF.